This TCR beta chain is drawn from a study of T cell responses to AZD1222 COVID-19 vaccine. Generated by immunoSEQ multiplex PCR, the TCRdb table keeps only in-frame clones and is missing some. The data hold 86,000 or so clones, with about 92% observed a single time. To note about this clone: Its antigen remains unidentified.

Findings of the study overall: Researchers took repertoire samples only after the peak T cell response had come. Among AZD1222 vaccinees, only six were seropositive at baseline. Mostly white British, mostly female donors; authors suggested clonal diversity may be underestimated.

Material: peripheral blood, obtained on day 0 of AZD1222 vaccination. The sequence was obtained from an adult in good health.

In nucleotides, the CDR3 is TGTGCCAGCACCCCCGCGGAGTCCAGGGGGACCCAGTACTTC. It yields the protein CASTPAESRGTQYF. The chain uses TRBV28 and TRBJ2-5; D possibly corresponds to TRBD1 (6 bases). V was clipped by 7 bases and J by 7 bases, with 19 bases between them. The CDR3 is made up of 14 amino acids. Looked up from germline, CDR1 is MDHEN and CDR2 is SYDVKM.